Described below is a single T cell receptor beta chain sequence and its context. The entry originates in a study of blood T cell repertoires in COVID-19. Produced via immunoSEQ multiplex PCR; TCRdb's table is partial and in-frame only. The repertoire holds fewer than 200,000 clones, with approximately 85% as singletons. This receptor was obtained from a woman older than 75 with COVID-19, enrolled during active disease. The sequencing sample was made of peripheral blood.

CDR3 protein: CASSRAGGDTGELFF. The CDR3 bases are TGTGCCAGCAGCCGCGCGGGGGGAGACACCGGGGAGCTGTTTTTT. The J gene is TRBJ2-2, the V gene TRBV4-2, with 8 positions matching TRBD2. After removal of 4 bases from V and 3 bases from J, the junction contained 4 bases not matched to a gene. Germline CDR1 is LGHNA and CDR2 is YNFKEQ. The CDR3 runs 15 residues.